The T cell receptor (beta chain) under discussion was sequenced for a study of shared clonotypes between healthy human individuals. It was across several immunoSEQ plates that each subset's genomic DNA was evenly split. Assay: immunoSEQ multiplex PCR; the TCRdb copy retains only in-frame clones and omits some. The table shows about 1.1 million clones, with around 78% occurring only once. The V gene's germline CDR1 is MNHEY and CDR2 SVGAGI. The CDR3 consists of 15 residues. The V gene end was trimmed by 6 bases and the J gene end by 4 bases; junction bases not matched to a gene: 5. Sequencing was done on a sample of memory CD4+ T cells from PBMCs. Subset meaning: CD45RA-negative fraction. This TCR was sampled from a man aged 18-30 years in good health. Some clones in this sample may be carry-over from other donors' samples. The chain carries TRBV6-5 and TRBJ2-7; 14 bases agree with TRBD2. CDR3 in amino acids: CASRGLAGGGYEQYF. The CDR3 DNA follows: TGTGCCAGCAGAGGACTAGCGGGAGGTGGATACGAGCAGTACTTC.